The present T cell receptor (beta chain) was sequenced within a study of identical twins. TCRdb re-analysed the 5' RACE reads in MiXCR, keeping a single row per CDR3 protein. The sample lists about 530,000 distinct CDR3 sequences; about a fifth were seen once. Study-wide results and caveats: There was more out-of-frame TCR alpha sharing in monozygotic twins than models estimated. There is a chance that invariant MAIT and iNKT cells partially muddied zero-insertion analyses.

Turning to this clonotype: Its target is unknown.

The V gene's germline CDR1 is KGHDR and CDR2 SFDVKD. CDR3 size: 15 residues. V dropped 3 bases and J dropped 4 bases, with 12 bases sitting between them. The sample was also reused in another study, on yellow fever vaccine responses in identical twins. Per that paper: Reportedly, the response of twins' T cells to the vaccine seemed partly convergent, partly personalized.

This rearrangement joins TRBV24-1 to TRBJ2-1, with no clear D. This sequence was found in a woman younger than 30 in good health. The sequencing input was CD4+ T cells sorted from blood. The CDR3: CATSDPPMGYNEQFF. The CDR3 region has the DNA TGTGCCACCAGTGATCCCCCCATGGGGTACAATGAGCAGTTCTTC.